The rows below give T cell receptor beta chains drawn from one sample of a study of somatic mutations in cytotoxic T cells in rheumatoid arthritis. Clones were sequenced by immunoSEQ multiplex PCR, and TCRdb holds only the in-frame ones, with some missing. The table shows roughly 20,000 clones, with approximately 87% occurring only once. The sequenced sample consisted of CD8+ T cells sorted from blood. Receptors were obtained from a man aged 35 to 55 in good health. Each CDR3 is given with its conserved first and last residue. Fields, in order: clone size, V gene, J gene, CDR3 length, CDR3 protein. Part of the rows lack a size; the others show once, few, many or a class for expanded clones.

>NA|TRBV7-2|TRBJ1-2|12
CASSLTDYGYTF
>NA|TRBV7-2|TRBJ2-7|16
CASSLDSDRLNYEQYF
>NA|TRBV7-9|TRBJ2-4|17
CASTIAGGSIGKNIQYF
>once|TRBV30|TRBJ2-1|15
CAWSYTSLSSDEQFF
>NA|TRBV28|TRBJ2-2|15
CASSQYLGGTGELFF
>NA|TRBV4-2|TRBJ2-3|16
CASSQGSVSSTDTQYF
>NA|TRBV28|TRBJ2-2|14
CASSSRRDGGELFF
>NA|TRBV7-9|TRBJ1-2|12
CASSLGAAGYTF
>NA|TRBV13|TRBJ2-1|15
CASSLKAGYDNEQFF
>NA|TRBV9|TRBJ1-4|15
CASSQGRTGGEKLFF
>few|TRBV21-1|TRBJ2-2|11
CASRNTGELFF
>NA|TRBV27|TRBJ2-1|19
CASSLFSFRAQTGDFEQFF
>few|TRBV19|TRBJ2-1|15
CASSEGLADNNEQFF
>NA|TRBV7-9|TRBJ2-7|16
CASSLGGRDRHHEQYF
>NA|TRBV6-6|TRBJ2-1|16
CASSYSRGGADNEQFF
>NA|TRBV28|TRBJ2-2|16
CASSLIRISNTGELFF
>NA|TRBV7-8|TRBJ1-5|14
CASTPAYGDQPQHF
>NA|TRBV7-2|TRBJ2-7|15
CASSWRDREGYEQYF
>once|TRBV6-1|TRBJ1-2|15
CASSADPGTYYGYTF
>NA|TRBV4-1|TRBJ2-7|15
CASSQVSARNYEQYF
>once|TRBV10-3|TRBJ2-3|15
CAILAGTRRPDTQYF
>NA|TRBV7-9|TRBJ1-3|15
CASSLHDGSGNTIYF
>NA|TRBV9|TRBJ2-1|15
CASSVRLAGDNEQFF
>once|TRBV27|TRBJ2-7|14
CASSLTGVRDEQYF
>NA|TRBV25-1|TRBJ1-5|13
CASSGTGNQPQHF
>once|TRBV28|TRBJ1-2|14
CASSFRVIGYGYTF
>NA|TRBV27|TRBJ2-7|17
CASSLLREGSSSYEQYF
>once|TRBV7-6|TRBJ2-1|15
CASSPGLAGGNEQFF
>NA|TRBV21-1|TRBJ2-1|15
CAIRFSAGGPNEQFF
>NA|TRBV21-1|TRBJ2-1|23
CASSKEGAKGPRIAGGPTNEQFF
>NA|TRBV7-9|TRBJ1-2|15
CASSFGQGENYGYTF
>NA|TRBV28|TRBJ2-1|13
CASSFPGYNEQFF
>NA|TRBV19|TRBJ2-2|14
CASSMVAGAGELFF
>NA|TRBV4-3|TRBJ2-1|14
CASSQEGYRVEQFF
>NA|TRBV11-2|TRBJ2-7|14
CASSAFGASMGQYF
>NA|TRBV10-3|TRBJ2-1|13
CAISFRGGDEQFF
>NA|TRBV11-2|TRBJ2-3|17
CASSLGLALESTDTQYF